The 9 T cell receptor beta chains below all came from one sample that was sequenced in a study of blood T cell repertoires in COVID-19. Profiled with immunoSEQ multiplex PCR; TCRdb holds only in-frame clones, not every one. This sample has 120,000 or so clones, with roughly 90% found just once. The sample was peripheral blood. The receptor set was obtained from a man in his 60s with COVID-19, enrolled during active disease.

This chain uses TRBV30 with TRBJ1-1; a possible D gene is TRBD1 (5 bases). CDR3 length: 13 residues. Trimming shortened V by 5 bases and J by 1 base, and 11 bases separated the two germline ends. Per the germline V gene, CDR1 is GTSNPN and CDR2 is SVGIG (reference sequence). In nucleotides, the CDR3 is TGTGCCTGGGTCCCGGGGGAGAACACTGAAGCTTTCTTT. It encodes CAWVPGENTEAFF.

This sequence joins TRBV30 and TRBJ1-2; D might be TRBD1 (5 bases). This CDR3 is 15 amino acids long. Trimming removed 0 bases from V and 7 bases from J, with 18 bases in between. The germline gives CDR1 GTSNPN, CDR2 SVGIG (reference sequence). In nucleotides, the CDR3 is TGTGCCTGGAGTGTAAAAGGAGCGGGGGGAAGTGGCTACACCTTC. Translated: CAWSVKGAGGSGYTF.

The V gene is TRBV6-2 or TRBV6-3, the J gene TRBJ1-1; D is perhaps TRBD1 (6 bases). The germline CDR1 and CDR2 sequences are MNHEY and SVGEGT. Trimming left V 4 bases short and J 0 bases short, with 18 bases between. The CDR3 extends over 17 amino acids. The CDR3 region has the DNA TGTGCCAGCAGTTCCCACAGGGTATTAAAAGTGAACACTGAAGCTTTCTTT. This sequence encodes CASSSHRVLKVNTEAFF.

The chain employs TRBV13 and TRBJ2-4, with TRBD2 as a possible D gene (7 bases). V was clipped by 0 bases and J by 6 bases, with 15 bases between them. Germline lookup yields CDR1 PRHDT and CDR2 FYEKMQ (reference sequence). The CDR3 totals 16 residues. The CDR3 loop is CASSLGGRGPGNIQYF. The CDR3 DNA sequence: TGTGCCAGCAGCTTAGGGGGGCGGGGGCCCGGAAACATTCAGTACTTC. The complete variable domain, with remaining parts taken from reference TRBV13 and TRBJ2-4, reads AAGVIQSPRHLIKEKRETATLKCYPIPRHDTVYWYQQGPGQDPQFLISFYEKMQSDKGSIPDRFSAQQFSDYHSELNMSSLELGDSALYFCASSLGGRGPGNIQYFGAGTRLSVL.

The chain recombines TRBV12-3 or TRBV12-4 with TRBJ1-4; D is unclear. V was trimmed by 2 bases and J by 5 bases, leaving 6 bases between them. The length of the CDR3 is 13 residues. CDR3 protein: CASSLLVNEKLFF. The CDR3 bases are TGTGCCAGCAGTTTATTAGTAAATGAAAAACTGTTTTTT.

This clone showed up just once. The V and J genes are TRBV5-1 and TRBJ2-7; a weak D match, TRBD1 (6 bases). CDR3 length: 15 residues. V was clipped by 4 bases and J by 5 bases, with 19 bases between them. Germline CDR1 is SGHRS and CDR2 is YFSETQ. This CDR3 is CASSIGQTEPHEQYF. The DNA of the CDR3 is TGCGCCAGCAGCATCGGACAGACTGAACCTCACGAGCAGTACTTC.

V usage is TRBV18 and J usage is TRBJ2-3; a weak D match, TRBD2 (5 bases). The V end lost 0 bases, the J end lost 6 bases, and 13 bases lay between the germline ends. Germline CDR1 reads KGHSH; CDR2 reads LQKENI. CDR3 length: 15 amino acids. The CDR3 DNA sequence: TGTGCCAGCTCACCACCGGAGCGGAAGCCCGATACGCAGTATTTT. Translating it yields CASSPPERKPDTQYF.

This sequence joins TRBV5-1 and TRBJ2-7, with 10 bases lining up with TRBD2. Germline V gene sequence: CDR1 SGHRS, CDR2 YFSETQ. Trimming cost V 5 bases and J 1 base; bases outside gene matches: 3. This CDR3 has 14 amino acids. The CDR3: CASRGLAASYEQYF. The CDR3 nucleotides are TGCGCCAGCAGAGGACTAGCGGCATCCTACGAGCAGTACTTC.

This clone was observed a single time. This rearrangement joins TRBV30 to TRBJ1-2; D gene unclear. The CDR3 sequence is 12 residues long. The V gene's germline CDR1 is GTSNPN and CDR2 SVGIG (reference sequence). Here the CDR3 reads CAHLRWNYGYTF. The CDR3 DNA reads TGTGCTCATCTGAGGTGGAACTATGGCTACACCTTC.